The present T cell receptor (beta chain) was sequenced within a study of response to subunit inactivated influenza vaccine. In TCRdb, the RT-PCR reads were re-called with MiXCR into one record per CDR3 protein. This table holds just under 550,000 distinct CDR3 sequences, 20% to 25% found once. The CDR3 is made up of 18 amino acids. Germline V gene lookup returns CDR1 LGHNA and CDR2 YSLEER. V lost 2 bases and J 8 bases, leaving 25 bases between the germline ends. This same sample was also part of a study on T cells expressing NK-cell markers. That publication notes: As the method of synthesis, 5'RACE template switching with UMIs yielded TCR beta cDNA. It was sorted CD3+CD56-NKG2C+, CD3+CD56+NKG2C- and CD3+CD56+NKG2C+ T cells that provided the TCR beta repertoires. Sorting of alpha-beta TCR T cells alone was achieved in several experiments with an anti-gamma-delta TCR antibody. What remained unclear was the HCMV specificity of expanded NKG2C+ T cell clones.

The rearrangement uses TRBV4-3 and TRBJ2-1; D is perhaps TRBD2 (5 bases). This receptor was taken from a man aged 50 to 59 who received an inactivated influenza vaccine. Here the sequenced sample was CD4+ T cells sorted from PBMCs, taken approximately 13 days after vaccination. The CDR3: CASSQFLSRTRRNDEQFF. The DNA of the CDR3 is TGCGCCAGCAGCCAATTTCTTTCTCGAACTAGAAGAAACGATGAGCAGTTCTTC.